What follows are 32 T cell receptor beta chains derived from one specimen sequenced in a study of T cell responses to AZD1222 COVID-19 vaccine. Measured with immunoSEQ multiplex PCR; TCRdb has only the in-frame clones, and not every one. The sample consists of about 39,000 clones, about 90% of them appearing once. The sequencing used peripheral blood, collected 28 days after the second dose of the MenACWY control vaccine. The receptors come from an adult who received the MenACWY meningococcal vaccine as a control.

The chain joins TRBV3-1 (or the pseudogene TRBV3-2) to TRBJ2-3; D is unclear. The ends were cut back, 0 bases at V and 2 bases at J, with 9 bases in the middle. Germline CDR1 is LGHDT and CDR2 is YNNKEL (reference sequence). CDR3 length equals 15 residues. CDR3 loop: CASSQDHANTDTQYF. As DNA, the CDR3 is TGTGCCAGCAGCCAAGATCATGCCAACACAGATACGCAGTATTTT.

The rearrangement joins TRBV5-1 to TRBJ1-3; 7 nucleotides line up with TRBD1. The J segment lost 0 bases and the V segment lost 0 bases, leaving 3 bases of the junction unmatched. The CDR3 is made up of 16 amino acids. Germline assignment: CDR1 SGHRS and CDR2 YFSETQ. Here the CDR3 DNA reads TGCGCCAGCAGCTTGGAGGGACAGATCTCTGGAAACACCATATATTTT. Encoded protein: CASSLEGQISGNTIYF.

The chain is built from TRBV7-3 and TRBJ1-4; tentative D call: TRBD1 (5 bases). Germline V CDR1 and CDR2: SGHTA, FQGTGA. V lost 2 bases to trimming and J lost 0 bases, with 7 bases between them. This CDR3 has 15 amino acids. CDR3 amino acids: CASSLSGATNEKLFF. CDR3 nucleotide sequence: TGTGCCAGCAGCTTATCGGGGGCAACTAATGAAAAACTGTTTTTT.

A note on this clone: Relative to the germline gene, one junction end is altered; a read error may explain this. The chain joins TRBV5-1 to TRBJ2-1, with 12 bases identical to TRBD2. The CDR3 covers 13 residues. Germline lookup yields CDR1 SGHRS and CDR2 YFSETQ. DNA for the CDR3: TGCGCCAGCAGCTTTGATGGACTAGCGGGGTTTCTCTTC. It is translated as CASSFDGLAGFLF.

The genes are TRBV7-2 and TRBJ1-4; tentatively, D is TRBD1 (6 bases). V lost 2 bases and J lost 5, with 12 bases in between. This CDR3 is built from 15 residues. Germline assignment: CDR1 SGHTA and CDR2 FQGNSA. The CDR3 DNA sequence: TGTGCCAGCAGCTTAATGCAGGGGAGAAATGAAAAACTGTTTTTT. Amino acid sequence: CASSLMQGRNEKLFF.

The rearrangement links TRBV3-1 (or the pseudogene TRBV3-2) to TRBJ2-2; no reliable D call. Trimming took 1 base from V and 7 from J, leaving 19 bases between them. Germline CDR1 LGHDT, CDR2 YNNKEL (reference sequence). The CDR3 has 17 amino acids. The CDR3 DNA follows: TGTGCCAGCAGCCAAGTCCCGCCTAGGAGCCAAAGCGGGGAGCTGTTTTTT. Translating gives CASSQVPPRSQSGELFF.

This chain's CDR3 is CASSLMPASYEQYF. The CDR3 coding sequence is TGTGCCAGCTCCCTCATGCCCGCCTCCTACGAGCAGTACTTC. The chain employs TRBV3-1 (or the pseudogene TRBV3-2) and TRBJ2-7; D not resolved. This CDR3 spans 14 amino acids. V lost 8 bases and J 0 bases, leaving 14 bases between the germline ends. In germline, CDR1 is LGHDT, CDR2 YNNKEL (reference sequence).

The chain couples TRBV28 to TRBJ1-1; no clear D gene. Trimming left V 4 bases short and J 2 bases short, with 8 bases between. The CDR3 consists of 13 residues. Per germline, CDR1 MDHEN and CDR2 SYDVKM. CDR3 in amino acids: CASSWDENTEAFF. CDR3 DNA sequence: TGTGCCAGCAGTTGGGATGAAAACACTGAAGCTTTCTTT.

The rearrangement joins TRBV18 to TRBJ2-2; no definite D call. Germline V gene data show CDR1 as KGHSH and CDR2 as LQKENI. This CDR3 comprises 12 residues. Trimming pared 5 bases from V and 3 bases from J, leaving 4 bases between. CDR3 nucleotides: TGTGCCAGCTCATTCTACACCGGGGAGCTGTTTTTT. Translated, it gives CASSFYTGELFF.

This clone has a single count. The CDR3 sequence is CASTPLTGAGNTIYF. CDR3 nucleotide sequence: TGTGCCAGCACCCCGTTGACAGGGGCTGGAAACACCATATATTTT. The chain recombines TRBV6-5 with TRBJ1-3; 8 nucleotides align to TRBD1. Germline V CDR1 and CDR2: MNHEY, SVGAGI. The CDR3 is 15 residues long. V lost 7 bases, J lost 2 bases, and 7 bases stayed unmatched.

This clone was seen only once. The chain carries TRBV5-5 and TRBJ2-2; D call uncertain. With 4 bases removed from V and 6 bases from J, the gap between germline ends came to 10 bases. In germline, CDR1 is SGHKS, CDR2 YYEKEE (reference sequence). There are 13 residues in the CDR3. The CDR3 spells CASSEFPAGELFF. The CDR3 DNA reads TGTGCCAGCAGCGAGTTCCCCGCCGGGGAGCTGTTTTTT. Looking up the rest from reference TRBV5-5 and TRBJ2-2 gives the full variable domain: DAGVTQSPTHLIKTRGQQVTLRCSPISGHKSVSWYQQVLGQGPQFIFQYYEKEERGRGNFPDRFSARQFPNYSSELNVNALLLGDSALYLCASSEFPAGELFFGEGSRLTVL.

This rearrangement joins TRBV3-1 (or the pseudogene TRBV3-2) to TRBJ1-6; D gene unclear. V was pared by 5 bases and J by 11 bases, with 13 bases between. This CDR3 has 13 residues. Germline V CDR1 and CDR2: LGHDT, YNNKEL (reference sequence). CDR3 region: CASSSGPGTPLHF. DNA for the CDR3: TGTGCCAGCAGCTCCGGGCCGGGGACACCCCTCCACTTT.

This clone was seen once. The J gene is TRBJ2-7, the V gene TRBV29-1; either TRBD1 or TRBD2 may fit D (5 bases each). The CDR3 is 13 amino acids. Per germline, CDR1 SQVTM and CDR2 ANQGSEA. Trimming removed 5 bases at V and 3 bases at J, with 14 bases between. CDR3: CSVIEKRGYEQYF. CDR3 in DNA: TGCAGCGTTATTGAAAAGAGGGGCTACGAGCAGTACTTC.

V and J are TRBV30 and TRBJ2-7; 9 bases fit TRBD1. The CDR3 consists of 14 residues. Germline V gene data show CDR1 as GTSNPN and CDR2 as SVGIG (reference sequence). The J segment lost 6 bases and the V segment lost 5 bases, leaving 11 bases of the junction unmatched. DNA of the CDR3: TGTGCCTGGTCCGGGACAGGGTACGGTCGCGAGCAGTACTTC. Protein: CAWSGTGYGREQYF.

The chain links TRBV6-5 to TRBJ2-3, with D hard to call. The CDR3 covers 15 residues. Trimming left V 6 bases short and J 1 base short, with 14 bases between. Germline CDR1 is MNHEY and CDR2 is SVGAGI. The CDR3 loop reads CASSPIVGGTDTQYF. CDR3 DNA sequence: TGTGCCAGCAGCCCGATTGTAGGCGGCACAGATACGCAGTATTTT.

The chain carries TRBV7-9 and TRBJ1-4; no definite D call. The CDR3 is 15 amino acids. Per germline, CDR1 SEHNR and CDR2 FQNEAQ (reference sequence). Deletions cut 2 bases from V and 8 bases from J, with 15 bases between. The CDR3 sequence is CASSLTVERGEKLFF. As DNA, the CDR3 is TGTGCCAGCAGCTTAACCGTTGAAAGAGGGGAAAAACTGTTTTTT. Filled out from reference TRBV7-9 and TRBJ1-4, the complete variable domain reads DTGVSQNPRHKITKRGQNVTFRCDPISEHNRLYWYRQTLGQGPEFLTYFQNEAQLEKSRLLSDRFSAERPKGSFSTLEIQRTEQGDSAMYLCASSLTVERGEKLFFGSGTQLSVL.

The chain uses TRBV4-1 and TRBJ1-4; no clear D. The CDR3 runs to 12 residues. From germline, CDR1 is MGHRA and CDR2 YSYEKL. V shed 6 bases and J shed 8 bases, with 10 bases lying between them. The CDR3 here is CASSHIREKLFF. The CDR3 region has the DNA TGCGCCAGCAGTCATATTAGGGAAAAACTGTTTTTT.

The CDR3 loop is CASSSFGQGGNSPLHF. The CDR3 nucleotides are TGTGCCAGCAGTTCCTTCGGACAGGGTGGAAATTCACCCCTCCACTTT. The genes are TRBV6-5 and TRBJ1-6, with 8 bases fitting TRBD1. The CDR3 is made up of 16 amino acids. The V gene end was trimmed by 4 bases and the J gene end by 7 bases; junction bases not matched to a gene: 9. Per germline, CDR1 MNHEY and CDR2 SVGAGI.

The V call is TRBV9, the J call TRBJ2-5; either TRBD1 or TRBD2 may supply D (7 bases each). Trimming took 3 bases from V and 4 from J, leaving 22 bases between them. The CDR3 runs to 17 residues. Germline values: CDR1 SGDLS, CDR2 YYNGEE. CDR3 sequence: CASSAGTARTRVETQYF. The CDR3, as DNA: TGTGCCAGCAGCGCAGGGACAGCCCGGACTAGGGTAGAGACCCAGTACTTC.

For the CDR3, the DNA is TGTGCCAGCAGCTTATTCGCGGGACTAGCGGGCACAGATACGCAGTATTTT. This codes for CASSLFAGLAGTDTQYF. The chain couples TRBV11-2 to TRBJ2-3, with TRBD2 identical over 11 bases. The germline gives CDR1 SGHAT, CDR2 FQNNGV. J gave up 1 base and V 2 bases, and 5 bases lay outside the gene matches. This CDR3 spans 17 amino acids.

The J gene is TRBJ2-7, the V gene TRBV28, with TRBD1 as a possible D gene (6 bases). Germline V gives CDR1 MDHEN, CDR2 SYDVKM. The CDR3 contains 14 residues. V lost 3 bases and J 4 bases, leaving 13 bases between the germline ends. CDR3 coding DNA: TGTGCCAGCAGTTTTCTGGACAGAGGGTACGAGCAGTACTTC. Translation gives CASSFLDRGYEQYF.

J is TRBJ1-1 and V is TRBV30; unclear D gene. This CDR3 is built from 15 residues. Germline loops: CDR1 GTSNPN, CDR2 SVGIG (reference sequence). The CDR3 is CALSGRAVLNTEAFF. CDR3 bases: TGTGCGCTATCAGGAAGAGCGGTTCTGAACACTGAAGCTTTCTTT.

The V and J genes are TRBV4-2 and TRBJ2-3, with D possibly being TRBD2 (6 bases). Between the trimmed V and J ends, which lost 0 bases and 1 base, there was a span of 14 bases. The length of the CDR3 is 17 residues. CDR1 and CDR2 (germline): LGHNA, YNFKEQ. CDR3 loop: CASSQEGWGGGTDTQYF. The CDR3 nucleotides read TGTGCCAGCAGCCAAGAAGGTTGGGGCGGGGGCACAGATACGCAGTATTTT.

The count of this clone is one. The V and J genes are TRBV30 and TRBJ2-6; D gene unclear. Germline V gene data show CDR1 as GTSNPN and CDR2 as SVGIG (reference sequence). Between the trimmed V and J ends, which lost 0 bases and 7 bases, there was a span of 16 bases. This CDR3 spans 16 amino acids. CDR3 sequence: CAWSVQQIWGANVLTF. The CDR3 nucleotides are TGTGCCTGGAGTGTACAGCAGATCTGGGGAGCCAACGTCCTGACTTTC.

There are a few counts of this clone. The chain has TRBV28 and TRBJ1-6; TRBD1 might be the D (5 bases). CDR1 and CDR2 from the germline V gene are MDHEN and SYDVKM. The CDR3 sequence is 15 residues long. V was trimmed by 11 bases and J by 0 bases, leaving 14 bases between them. CDR3 bases: TGTGCCGGTAGGACACCGAGCTCCTATAATTCACCCCTCCACTTT. This sequence encodes CAGRTPSSYNSPLHF.

The J gene is TRBJ1-3, the V gene TRBV7-9, with 8 bases that match TRBD1. The J segment lost 0 bases and the V segment lost 3 bases, leaving 1 base of the junction unmatched. This CDR3 contains 15 residues. The germline V gene encodes CDR1 SEHNR and CDR2 FQNEAQ (reference sequence). The DNA for the CDR3 is TGTGCCAGCAGCTTTGGACAGGGCTCTGGAAACACCATATATTTT. Translating it yields CASSFGQGSGNTIYF.

This chain connects TRBV18 to TRBJ1-1, with a weak D call TRBD1 (5 bases). From germline, CDR1 is KGHSH and CDR2 LQKENI. V lost 3 bases and J lost 4, with 12 bases in between. The CDR3 totals 14 residues. CDR3 residues: CASSPQGRGTEAFF. The DNA for the CDR3 is TGTGCCAGCTCACCCCAGGGTCGAGGCACTGAAGCTTTCTTT. Together with reference TRBV18 and TRBJ1-1, the CDR3 gives the full variable domain: NAGVMQNPRHLVRRRGQEARLRCSPMKGHSHVYWYRQLPEEGLKFMVYLQKENIIDESGMPKERFSAEFPKEGPSILRIQQVVRGDSAAYFCASSPQGRGTEAFFGQGTRLTVV.

The chain employs TRBV6-5 and TRBJ2-2; no reliable D call. V dropped 10 bases and J dropped 6 bases, with 9 bases sitting between them. There are 11 residues in the CDR3. Germline CDR1 MNHEY, CDR2 SVGAGI. The CDR3 sequence is CATEGAGELFF. As DNA, the CDR3 is TGTGCCACCGAAGGCGCCGGGGAGCTGTTTTTT.

The rearrangement links TRBV27 to TRBJ1-5; tentatively, D is TRBD1 (6 bases). V was shortened by 2 bases and J by 4 bases, with 15 bases between the two germline ends. Germline loops: CDR1 MNHEY, CDR2 SMNVEV (reference sequence). The CDR3 totals 16 residues. CDR3 nucleotide sequence: TGTGCCAGCAGTTTAGATCCCCCGCAGGGGAATCAGCCCCAGCATTTT. Its translation: CASSLDPPQGNQPQHF.

V is TRBV19 and J is TRBJ1-5; 10 nucleotides match TRBD1. The germline V gene has CDR1 LNHDA and CDR2 SQIVND (reference sequence). V trimming: 11 bases; J trimming: 0 bases; junction bases outside the gene matches: 7. The CDR3 spans 15 residues. CDR3: CAGGTGAYSNQPQHF. CDR3 DNA sequence: TGTGCCGGAGGGACAGGGGCTTATAGCAATCAGCCCCAGCATTTT.

The chain combines TRBV5-1 with TRBJ2-2; D is undetermined. CDR1 and CDR2 (germline): SGHRS, YFSETQ. The ends were cut back, 0 bases at V and 4 bases at J, with 13 bases in the middle. CDR3 size: 16 residues. This chain's CDR3 is CASSLGSLTGTGELFF. The DNA for the CDR3 is TGCGCCAGCAGCTTGGGATCGCTTACGGGCACCGGGGAGCTGTTTTTT. Full variable domain (remainder filled in from reference TRBV5-1 and TRBJ2-2): KAGVTQTPRYLIKTRGQQVTLSCSPISGHRSVSWYQQTPGQGLQFLFEYFSETQRNKGNFPGRFSGRQFSNSRSEMNVSTLELGDSALYLCASSLGSLTGTGELFFGEGSRLTVL.

The CDR3 region has the DNA TGTGCCAGCAGGTGGGGGGACACTGAAGCTTTCTTT. This encodes CASRWGDTEAFF. The chain employs TRBV6-5 and TRBJ1-1; a possible D gene is TRBD1 (5 bases). In germline, CDR1 is MNHEY, CDR2 SVGAGI. This CDR3 region has 12 residues. Deletions cut 6 bases from V and 3 bases from J, with 8 bases between.